This T cell receptor beta chain came from a study of CD4+ T cells in melanoma. Study-level findings and limits: Reportedly, melanoma neoantigen-specific CD4+ T cells showed varied differentiation states. A reported correlation linked neoantigen-specific CD4+ T cells to CD8+, macrophage and B cell function.

The assay was immunoSEQ multiplex PCR, and TCRdb's table has in-frame clones only and misses some. The sample includes around 18,000 clones, about four fifths seen only once; the top ten take approximately 5%. As to this clone: Antigen: not known.

There are 15 residues in the CDR3. V trimming: 4 bases; J trimming: 6 bases; junction bases outside the gene matches: 8. From germline, CDR1 is SNHLY and CDR2 FYNNEI. The rearrangement joins TRBV2 to TRBJ2-3; 9 nucleotides line up with TRBD2. The sequenced material came from cells from a culture (not recorded whether cultured in vitro). The clonotype was recovered from a human donor with melanoma. The CDR3 bases are TGTGCCAGCAGTGGTGTAGCGGGAGTTATTGATACGCAGTATTTT. Translating gives CASSGVAGVIDTQYF.